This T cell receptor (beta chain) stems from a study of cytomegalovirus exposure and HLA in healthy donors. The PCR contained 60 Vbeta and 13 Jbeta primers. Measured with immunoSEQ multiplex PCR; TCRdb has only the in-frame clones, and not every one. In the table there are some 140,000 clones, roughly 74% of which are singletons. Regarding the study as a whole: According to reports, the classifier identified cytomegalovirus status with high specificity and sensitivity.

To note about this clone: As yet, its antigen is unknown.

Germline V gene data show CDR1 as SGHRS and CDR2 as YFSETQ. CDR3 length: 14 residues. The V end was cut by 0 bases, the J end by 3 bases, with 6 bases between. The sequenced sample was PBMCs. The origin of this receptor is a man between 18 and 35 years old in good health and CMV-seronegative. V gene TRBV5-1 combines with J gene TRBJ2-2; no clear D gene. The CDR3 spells CASSLDSDTGELFF. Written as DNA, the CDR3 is TGCGCCAGCAGCTTGGACAGTGACACCGGGGAGCTGTTTTTT.